Listed here are 25 T cell receptor beta chains from one sample, sequenced in a study of blood T cell repertoires in COVID-19 (dated by TCRdb to about 2020). The library was produced with the immunoSEQ multiplex PCR assay. TCRdb took this table from immuneACCESS and kept in-frame rearrangements with V and J called. Such tables lack part of the clones; where checked against another copy, unresolved V genes explain under half of the gap, and the rest is unexplained. Present in this sample are 250,000 to 300,000 clones, roughly 90% of which were seen just once. The ten top clones hold approximately 12% of the sample. The sample consisted of peripheral blood. These receptors originate from a woman in her thirties with COVID-19, enrolled during active disease.

The chain links TRBV7-9 to TRBJ2-3; no firm D call. The CDR3 totals 12 residues. Deletions cut 5 bases from V and 5 bases from J, with 8 bases between. CDR1 is SEHNR and CDR2 is FQNEAQ in the germline V gene (reference sequence). CDR3 amino acids: CASSPILDTQYF. The CDR3 DNA sequence: TGTGCCAGCAGCCCCATTTTAGATACGCAGTATTTT.

The V call is TRBV29-1, the J call TRBJ2-3; 15 bases align to TRBD2. V lost 8 bases and J lost 2; bases outside the gene matches: 5. This CDR3 contains 15 residues. Germline loops: CDR1 SQVTM, CDR2 ANQGSEA. The CDR3 loop is CSTGLAGGFTDTQYF. The CDR3 DNA reads TGCAGCACTGGACTAGCGGGGGGGTTCACAGATACGCAGTATTTT.

CDR3: CASTPDSSYEQYF. Written as DNA, the CDR3 is TGTGCCAGCACCCCGGACAGTTCCTACGAGCAGTACTTC. The rearrangement links TRBV5-4 to TRBJ2-7; D might be TRBD1 (6 bases). The V end lost 6 bases, the J end lost 1 base, and 11 bases lay between the germline ends. This CDR3 is built from 13 residues. Germline CDR1 reads SGHNT; CDR2 reads YYREEE (reference sequence).

This clone was found once. The chain recombines TRBV28 with TRBJ2-7; D ambiguous. V lost 2 bases and J 0 bases, leaving 11 bases between the germline ends. The CDR3 totals 15 residues. Germline lookup yields CDR1 MDHEN and CDR2 SYDVKM. CDR3 sequence (DNA): TGTGCCAGCAGTTTACGAGGATACACCTCCTACGAGCAGTACTTC. Its translation is CASSLRGYTSYEQYF.

The J gene is TRBJ2-5, the V gene TRBV2; 8 bases are a match to TRBD2. V shed 6 bases and J 5 bases; nucleotides not matched to a gene: 14. Germline CDR1 is SNHLY and CDR2 is FYNNEI. The CDR3 contains 16 residues. CDR3 sequence (DNA): TGTGCCAGCAGGAGGGTCCCCGGGACTAGAGAGGAGACCCAGTACTTC. As protein: CASRRVPGTREETQYF.

On this clone: Other DNA sequences in this specimen translate into the identical CDR3. The genes are TRBV19 and TRBJ1-6; D is possibly TRBD1 (5 bases). The CDR3 is 12 residues long. V was shortened by 4 bases and J by 7 bases, with 5 bases between the two germline ends. Looked up from germline, CDR1 is LNHDA and CDR2 is SQIVND (reference sequence). CDR3 coding DNA: TGTGCCAGTAGTACAGGGAATTCACCCCTCCACTTT. It translates to CASSTGNSPLHF. Filled out from reference TRBV19 and TRBJ1-6, the complete variable domain reads DGGITQSPKYLFRKEGQNVTLSCEQNLNHDAMYWYRQDPGQGLRLIYYSQIVNDFQKGDIAEGYSVSREKKESFPLTVTSAQKNPTAFYLCASSTGNSPLHFGNGTRLTVT.

This sequence joins TRBV6-5 and TRBJ1-4, with 7 bases fitting TRBD1. V lost 1 base, J lost 0 bases, and 2 bases stayed unmatched. Per germline, CDR1 MNHEY and CDR2 SVGAGI. This CDR3 spans 16 amino acids. In DNA form, the CDR3 reads TGTGCCAGCAGTTACTGGCAGGGGGCAACTAATGAAAAACTGTTTTTT. Protein sequence: CASSYWQGATNEKLFF.

This clone has just one count. The chain has TRBV5-4 and TRBJ2-7; a weak D match, TRBD1 (6 bases). The CDR3 contains 13 residues. The V gene lost 5 bases and the J gene lost 1 base, with 10 bases spanning the gap. Germline CDR1 and CDR2: SGHNT and YYREEE (reference sequence). CDR3 region: CASSTTGSYEQYF. Here the CDR3 DNA reads TGTGCCAGCAGTACGACAGGATCCTACGAGCAGTACTTC.

This sequence joins TRBV7-9 and TRBJ2-7; 8 bases fit TRBD1. V lost 1 base to trimming and J lost 7 bases; unmatched junction nucleotides: 6. The CDR3 runs to 14 residues. From germline, CDR1 is SEHNR and CDR2 FQNEAQ (reference sequence). The CDR3 loop reads CASSLGGQGAEQYF. CDR3 DNA: TGTGCCAGCAGCTTAGGAGGTCAGGGGGCAGAGCAGTACTTC.

The gene calls are TRBV7-9 and TRBJ1-1; the D is unclear. Germline CDR1 and CDR2: SEHNR and FQNEAQ (reference sequence). Trimming removed 5 bases from V and 0 bases from J, with 13 bases in between. The CDR3 loop spans 15 amino acids. The CDR3 DNA follows: TGTGCCAGCAGCCCACGTCCTAAGCTGAACACTGAAGCTTTCTTT. Amino acid sequence: CASSPRPKLNTEAFF.

The V gene is TRBV10-3, the J gene TRBJ1-2, with D perhaps TRBD1 (6 bases). Germline V CDR1 and CDR2: ENHRY, SYGVKD. This CDR3 has 14 residues. V was pared by 4 bases and J by 5 bases, with 14 bases between. CDR3 sequence reads: CAISAEGQIYGYTF. The CDR3 DNA follows: TGTGCCATCAGTGCCGAAGGACAGATATATGGCTACACCTTC.

This clone has only a few counts. The rearrangement joins TRBV5-8 to TRBJ1-3; D is perhaps TRBD1 (6 bases). The CDR3 loop spans 16 amino acids. Trimming removed 0 bases at V and 1 base at J, with 11 bases between. Germline-derived CDR1 and CDR2 are SGHTS and YDEGEE. CDR3 sequence (DNA): TGTGCCAGCAGCTTGGTACAGGGTGGGTCTGGAAACACCATATATTTT. It yields the protein CASSLVQGGSGNTIYF.

The J gene is TRBJ1-2, the V gene TRBV6-6; 7 bases are shared with TRBD1. CDR1 is MNHNY, CDR2 SVGAGI, per germline (reference sequence). The V segment lost 4 bases and the J segment 8 bases; nucleotides outside the gene matches: 10. CDR3 size: 14 residues. CDR3 loop: CASSFPDRLGGYTF. The CDR3 DNA follows: TGTGCCAGCAGTTTCCCGGACAGGTTGGGCGGCTACACCTTC.

The rearrangement links TRBV5-5 to TRBJ2-1; a possible D gene is TRBD1 (8 bases). In germline, CDR1 is SGHKS, CDR2 YYEKEE (reference sequence). V was cut by 2 bases and J by 5 bases, with 17 bases left in between. There are 16 residues in the CDR3. CDR3 protein: CASSLEQGGKDNEQFF. The CDR3 bases are TGTGCCAGCAGCTTAGAACAGGGGGGGAAGGACAATGAGCAGTTCTTC.

This clone is a singleton in its sample. The rearrangement joins TRBV27 to TRBJ2-3, with 8 bases identical to TRBD2. CDR3 size: 15 residues. V dropped 6 bases and J dropped 2; count of bases not matched to a gene: 7. CDR1 and CDR2 (germline): MNHEY, SMNVEV (reference sequence). The CDR3: CASRFAGGATDTQYF. The CDR3 DNA follows: TGTGCCAGCAGGTTCGCCGGGGGGGCCACAGATACGCAGTATTTT.

The chain couples TRBV7-6 to TRBJ2-7; a possible D gene is TRBD1 (6 bases). V was shortened by 5 bases and J by 1 base, with 21 bases between the two germline ends. There are 17 residues in the CDR3. Per germline, CDR1 SGHVS and CDR2 FNYEAQ. The CDR3: CASSGGQKKQPSYEQYF. For the CDR3, the DNA is TGTGCCAGCAGCGGTGGACAGAAGAAGCAACCTTCCTACGAGCAGTACTTC.

The rearrangement links TRBV21-1 to TRBJ2-2; TRBD1, the table's D call, lacks a check against the DNA. TRBV21-1 is listed as a pseudogene. This CDR3 is 13 amino acids long. The CDR3 DNA is TGTGCCAGCAGCAAAAAGGGGCCCGGGGAGCTGTTTTTT. Translation gives CASSKKGPGELFF.

The rearrangement links TRBV11-2 to TRBJ2-5, with 11 bases fitting TRBD2. V was pared by 1 base and J by 2 bases, with 6 bases of the junction left unmatched. Looked up from germline, CDR1 is SGHAT and CDR2 is FQNNGV. The CDR3 has 17 residues. Written as DNA, the CDR3 is TGTGCCAGCAGCTTAGTTTGGCTAGCGGGGGGACAAGAGACCCAGTACTTC. As protein: CASSLVWLAGGQETQYF.

The chain couples TRBV11-2 to TRBJ2-7; TRBD2 might be the D (5 bases). CDR3 length equals 15 residues. In germline, CDR1 is SGHAT, CDR2 FQNNGV. V lost 5 bases and J 4 bases, leaving 18 bases between the germline ends. This chain's CDR3 is CASSPLGLGYYEQYF. The CDR3 nucleotides are TGTGCCAGCAGCCCCCTTGGACTGGGATATTACGAGCAGTACTTC.

The chain recombines TRBV5-5 with TRBJ1-1; D not resolved. Trimming cost V 0 bases and J 1 base, with 10 bases left between them. The germline V gene encodes CDR1 SGHKS and CDR2 YYEKEE (reference sequence). The CDR3 is made up of 15 amino acids. CDR3 bases: TGTGCCAGCAGCTTGGTACTTAATGGGAACACTGAAGCTTTCTTT. Its translation: CASSLVLNGNTEAFF.

This clone was observed once. V gene TRBV27 combines with J gene TRBJ1-2, with D possibly matching TRBD1 (6 bases). V was shortened by 3 bases and J by 5 bases, with 10 bases between the two germline ends. The CDR3 length is 13 residues. Germline CDR1 and CDR2: MNHEY and SMNVEV (reference sequence). The DNA for the CDR3 is TGTGCCAGCAGTTTGTCTGGGACATATGGCTACACCTTC. This encodes CASSLSGTYGYTF.

The rearrangement links TRBV10-1 to TRBJ1-6; 7 bases fit TRBD1. The germline gives CDR1 WNHNN, CDR2 SYGVQD (reference sequence). V was clipped by 8 bases and J by 7 bases; unmatched bases: 5. The CDR3 sequence is 13 residues long. CDR3 DNA sequence: TGCGCCAGCGCGACAGGGCCGAATTCACCCCTCCACTTT. Protein sequence: CASATGPNSPLHF.

This clone was counted a few times. The chain is built from TRBV19 and TRBJ2-2, with 7 bases aligning to TRBD2. Germline trimming cut 5 bases from V and 2 bases from J; bases unmatched to any gene: 5. Germline V gene data show CDR1 as LNHDA and CDR2 as SQIVND (reference sequence). The CDR3 sequence is 15 residues long. Here the CDR3 DNA reads TGTGCCAGTAGTTTCGGACTAGTTAACACCGGGGAGCTGTTTTTT. Translation gives CASSFGLVNTGELFF. Supplemented by reference TRBV19 and TRBJ2-2, the full variable domain reads DGGITQSPKYLFRKEGQNVTLSCEQNLNHDAMYWYRQDPGQGLRLIYYSQIVNDFQKGDIAEGYSVSREKKESFPLTVTSAQKNPTAFYLCASSFGLVNTGELFFGEGSRLTVL.

The V gene is TRBV12-3 or TRBV12-4, the J gene TRBJ2-7; 10 bases line up with TRBD1. J gave up 5 bases and V 7 bases, and 5 bases lay outside the gene matches. The CDR3 is 13 amino acids. The CDR3 loop is CASTGTGAHEQYF. The CDR3 DNA follows: TGTGCCAGCACCGGGACAGGGGCACACGAGCAGTACTTC.

The V and J genes are TRBV11-2 and TRBJ2-5; 9 positions match TRBD2. The CDR3 length is 17 residues. Per germline, CDR1 SGHAT and CDR2 FQNNGV. V shed 5 bases, J shed 0 bases, and the junction held 10 bases outside the gene matches. CDR3 bases: TGTGCCAGCAGCCTGGAGCTAGCGGGGCCGTACCAAGAGACCCAGTACTTC. Protein sequence: CASSLELAGPYQETQYF.